These T cell receptor beta chains were read from a single sample in a study of blood T cell repertoires in COVID-19. Sequenced by immunoSEQ multiplex PCR; TCRdb stores in-frame clones only, minus some. The sample holds 13,000 to 15,000 clones, around 87% seen once. The sample consisted of peripheral blood. Source of these receptors: a human donor in a cohort sampled during active COVID-19. Each CDR3 is given with its conserved first and last residue. A D gene is named only where the DNA matches it firmly. Only some rows state a clone size, as once, few, many or a class for expanded clones.

j_gene: TRBJ2-2; abundance: .; d_gene: .; v_gene: TRBV3-1/TRBV3-2; CDR3nt: TGTGCCAGCAGCCTAAGGGGCGGGGCCGACACCGGGGAGCTGTTTTTT; CDR3aa: CASSLRGGADTGELFF
j_gene: TRBJ1-4; abundance: .; d_gene: TRBD1; v_gene: TRBV11-1; CDR3nt: TGTGCCAGCAGCCCGGACAGGGGTGGTGAAAAACTGTTTTTT; CDR3aa: CASSPDRGGEKLFF
j_gene: TRBJ2-5; abundance: once; d_gene: .; v_gene: TRBV5-8; CDR3nt: TGTGCCAGCAGCTTGTATCCCCGCCAAGAGACCCAGTACTTC; CDR3aa: CASSLYPRQETQYF
j_gene: TRBJ2-1; abundance: .; d_gene: .; v_gene: TRBV21-1; CDR3nt: TGTGCCAGCAGCCACCTTGACAGCGTCTCCTACAATGAGCAGTTCTTC; CDR3aa: CASSHLDSVSYNEQFF
j_gene: TRBJ1-2; abundance: .; d_gene: TRBD1; v_gene: TRBV10-3; CDR3nt: TGTGCCATCAGTGAGGACAGGGGGCTTGGCTACACCTTC; CDR3aa: CAISEDRGLGYTF
j_gene: TRBJ2-3; abundance: .; d_gene: TRBD2; v_gene: TRBV5-3; CDR3nt: TGTGCCAGAAGCTTGAGGGTAGCGGGGCTCACAGATACGCAGTATTTT; CDR3aa: CARSLRVAGLTDTQYF
j_gene: TRBJ1-2; abundance: .; d_gene: .; v_gene: TRBV19; CDR3nt: TGTGCCAGTAGTCTCCTAACGACAGGTGGTGACTATGGCTACACCTTC; CDR3aa: CASSLLTTGGDYGYTF
j_gene: TRBJ2-2; abundance: few; d_gene: .; v_gene: TRBV5-1; CDR3nt: TGCGCCAGCAGCTTGCAGGGCATCACCGGGGAGCTGTTTTTT; CDR3aa: CASSLQGITGELFF
j_gene: TRBJ2-7; abundance: .; d_gene: TRBD1; v_gene: TRBV5-4; CDR3nt: TGTGCCAGCAGCTTCGGACAGGGGGGCTACGAGCAGTACTTC; CDR3aa: CASSFGQGGYEQYF
j_gene: TRBJ2-7; abundance: .; d_gene: TRBD2; v_gene: TRBV7-2; CDR3nt: TGTGCCAGCAGCCAAGGACTAGCGGGTGCCTACGAGCAGTACTTC; CDR3aa: CASSQGLAGAYEQYF
j_gene: TRBJ2-1; abundance: .; d_gene: TRBD2; v_gene: TRBV2; CDR3nt: TGTGCCAGCAGTGAATTGTTGCGGGGGGGGTACAATGAGCAGTTCTTC; CDR3aa: CASSELLRGGYNEQFF
j_gene: TRBJ1-4; abundance: .; d_gene: .; v_gene: TRBV5-1; CDR3nt: TGCGCCAGCAGCTTGGGGGCAGGCCCTAATGAAAAACTGTTTTTT; CDR3aa: CASSLGAGPNEKLFF
j_gene: TRBJ2-5; abundance: .; d_gene: TRBD1; v_gene: TRBV5-1; CDR3nt: TGCGCCAGCAGCTTCCGACAGGGGGAGACCCAGTACTTC; CDR3aa: CASSFRQGETQYF
j_gene: TRBJ2-5; abundance: .; d_gene: TRBD1; v_gene: TRBV18; CDR3nt: TGTGCCAGCTCACCACTCCCAGGGGGCGACAACAACCCTCAATTGTTGGAGACCCAGTACTTC; CDR3aa: CASSPLPGGDNNPQLLETQYF
j_gene: TRBJ2-7; abundance: .; d_gene: .; v_gene: TRBV30; CDR3nt: TGTGCCTGGAGTGGCGGATTCTACGAGCAGTACTTC; CDR3aa: CAWSGGFYEQYF
j_gene: TRBJ1-1; abundance: .; d_gene: .; v_gene: TRBV7-2; CDR3nt: TGTGCCAGCAGCTCCATAAAATTCGGGGGTTACACTGAAGCTTTCTTT; CDR3aa: CASSSIKFGGYTEAFF
j_gene: TRBJ2-3; abundance: .; d_gene: TRBD1; v_gene: TRBV3-1/TRBV3-2; CDR3nt: TGTGCCAGCAGCCTCGGGACAGGGGGCCTTAGCACAGATACGCAGTATTTT; CDR3aa: CASSLGTGGLSTDTQYF
j_gene: TRBJ2-1; abundance: .; d_gene: TRBD2; v_gene: TRBV9; CDR3nt: TGTGCCAGCAGCGTTGCGGGGGGCTCCTACAATGAGCAGTTCTTC; CDR3aa: CASSVAGGSYNEQFF
j_gene: TRBJ1-4; abundance: .; d_gene: TRBD1; v_gene: TRBV2; CDR3nt: TGTGCCAGCAGTCAAATCCTCAGGGGGAAGGCTAATGAAAAACTGTTTTTT; CDR3aa: CASSQILRGKANEKLFF
j_gene: TRBJ2-1; abundance: .; d_gene: .; v_gene: TRBV5-1; CDR3nt: TGCGCCAGCAGCATGACAGCTTTCACCTACAATGAGCAGTTCTTC; CDR3aa: CASSMTAFTYNEQFF
j_gene: TRBJ1-4; abundance: .; d_gene: .; v_gene: TRBV4-3; CDR3nt: TGCGCCAGCAGCCAAGACGGCAGGGTCGGAGAAAAACTGTTTTTT; CDR3aa: CASSQDGRVGEKLFF
j_gene: TRBJ1-6; abundance: .; d_gene: .; v_gene: TRBV9; CDR3nt: TGTGCCAGCAGCGTAGATCCATCCGGGAATTCACCCCTCCACTTT; CDR3aa: CASSVDPSGNSPLHF
j_gene: TRBJ2-5; abundance: .; d_gene: .; v_gene: TRBV9; CDR3nt: TGTGCCAGCAGCGTGGCGAGCGCGTATCAAGAGACCCAGTACTTC; CDR3aa: CASSVASAYQETQYF
j_gene: TRBJ1-3; abundance: .; d_gene: .; v_gene: TRBV19; CDR3nt: TGTGCCAGTAGTATTGCGGGGGCGTCTGGAAACACCATATATTTT; CDR3aa: CASSIAGASGNTIYF
j_gene: TRBJ2-7; abundance: .; d_gene: .; v_gene: TRBV25-1; CDR3nt: TGTGCCAGCAGTGAATCCCAGGGGTACGTGCACGAGCAGTACTTC; CDR3aa: CASSESQGYVHEQYF
j_gene: TRBJ1-2; abundance: .; d_gene: .; v_gene: TRBV6-2/TRBV6-3; CDR3nt: TGTGCCAGCAGTTGGTCTATAGAACGGTATGGCTACACCTTC; CDR3aa: CASSWSIERYGYTF
j_gene: TRBJ1-6; abundance: .; d_gene: .; v_gene: TRBV10-3; CDR3nt: TGTGCCATCAGTGACCCGGGGGGTAATTCACCCCTCCACTTT; CDR3aa: CAISDPGGNSPLHF
j_gene: TRBJ1-1; abundance: .; d_gene: TRBD1; v_gene: TRBV2; CDR3nt: TGTGCCAGCAGTTGGGGACAGGGGGAAACTGAAGCTTTCTTT; CDR3aa: CASSWGQGETEAFF
j_gene: TRBJ1-5; abundance: .; d_gene: TRBD1; v_gene: TRBV20-1; CDR3nt: TGCAGTGCTAGTCAGGGGGCGAGTAGCAATCAGCCCCAGCATTTT; CDR3aa: CSASQGASSNQPQHF